The sequence of this TCR beta chain was determined in a study of blood T cells in healthy people across ages. Trimming cost V 4 bases and J 2 bases; bases outside gene matches: 12. The germline V gene has CDR1 DFQATT and CDR2 SNEGSKA (reference sequence). This CDR3 has 16 residues. Then a second PCR, running roughly 6 to 12 cycles, was carried out with a sample-barcoded 5' primer and a J-beta primer mix. In TCRdb, the 5' RACE reads were re-called with MiXCR into one record per CDR3 protein. The table has around 1,000,000 distinct CDR3 sequences, under 30% seen once; the top ten hold about 0.8%. These data also formed part of another study, on T cells of mothers and their children.

The chain joins TRBV20-1 to TRBJ2-7; the match to TRBD1 covers 9 bases. This sequence was found in a girl aged 2 to 10 in good health. The sequencing sample was made of blood. The CDR3 bases are TGCAGTGCTACAACCCACCGGGACAGGGCAACCTACGAGCAGTACTTC. Translating gives CSATTHRDRATYEQYF.